This record looks at one T cell receptor beta chain sequence and its context. No cognate antigen has been identified for it. No base qualities exist here, and no much larger clone lies one base off it. Per the germline V gene (reference sequence), MNHEY is the CDR1 and SMNVEV is the CDR2. Its CDR3 holds 16 amino acids, cysteine through phenylalanine. The only DNA kept is the CDR3, 48 bases in frame from the first base. The V and J ends are trimmed by 4 bases and 2 bases, leaving 16 bases between them. What this sample's treatment or condition label stands for: allogeneic hematopoietic cell transplantation with graft depleted of TCRalphabeta T cells and CD19 B cells. Transplant recipients were children who received TCRalphabeta/CD19-depleted allogeneic hematopoietic cell grafts. The sample comes from a study of T-cell reconstitution after alpha-beta-depleted transplantation in children (dated by TCRdb to the mid-2010s). Background for the entire study: Using TCR repertoire profiling, the study followed T-cell immune reconstitution in a quantitative way in children after TCRalphabeta/CD19-depleted allogeneic hematopoietic cell transplantation.

Points the paper makes about the study in general: The frequencies of hyperexpanded clones fell over the following months, and after one year, T-cell counts and TCRbeta diversity were mostly attributed to newly produced T cells. In some patients, the high TCRbeta diversity seen at day 60 was put down to recipient T cells and intrathymic progenitors that had survived conditioning. About two months after transplant, the apparently early recovery of alphabetaT-cell counts reportedly depended on just several hundred clones that had expanded rapidly and came from non-depleted graft cells.

The library was prepared using PCR. Instrument used: Illumina HiSeq 2500. TCR library preparation used molecular barcoding, with unique molecular identifiers applied to normalize quantification of the TCRbeta repertoire. TCRdb redid the processing of the public reads, applying fastp at Q25 and MiXCR, and retained in-frame beta chains. Rows are unified per CDR3 protein, each entry keeping the most common DNA and genes. The sample table holds hundreds of thousands of distinct CDR3 sequences, of which roughly 8.2% were seen once. The ten largest make up approximately 9.6% of the sample. The sequence is built from TRBV27 and TRBJ2-3, with the D gene tentatively TRBD1 or TRBD2, based on 6 matching bases in each. Specimen: peripheral blood, collected 360 days after TCRalphabeta/CD19-depleted stem cell transplant. The sequence was obtained from a female patient aged 2 to 10 who had a stem cell transplant for Fanconi anemia, so the T cells may come from the graft donor. The nucleotide sequence reads TGTGCCAGCAGTTCACTAAAGGGGGGTATCACAGATACGCAGTATTTT. This sequence encodes CASSSLKGGITDTQYF.